This entry lists 26 T cell receptor beta chains sequenced from one sample in a study of cytomegalovirus exposure and HLA in healthy donors. The PCR employed 60 Vbeta primers together with 13 Jbeta primers. Produced via immunoSEQ multiplex PCR; TCRdb's table is partial and in-frame only. The repertoire holds roughly 160,000 clones, 80% seen once, with 1% in the top ten. The sequenced material came from PBMCs. These receptors all come from a woman aged 50 to 65 in good health and CMV-seropositive.

This rearrangement joins TRBV15 to TRBJ1-5, with D maybe TRBD1 (5 bases). Germline V gene data show CDR1 as LNHNV and CDR2 as YYDKDF (reference sequence). CDR3 size: 14 residues. V lost 1 base and J 5 bases, leaving 9 bases between the germline ends. CDR3 coding DNA: TGTGCCACCAGCAGAGTAGGGGAATATCAGCCCCAGCATTTT. Protein product: CATSRVGEYQPQHF.

In its sample, this clone was seen once. The V and J genes are TRBV9 and TRBJ2-3, with a tentative D call TRBD2 (6 bases). In germline, CDR1 is SGDLS, CDR2 YYNGEE. V dropped 3 bases and J dropped 1 base, with 15 bases sitting between them. CDR3 length: 16 residues. CDR3 DNA sequence: TGTGCCAGCAGCGCCCATACGGCGGGACGCACAGATACGCAGTATTTT. Its protein product is CASSAHTAGRTDTQYF.

The chain links TRBV6-1 to TRBJ1-1; D remains unclear. The V and J ends lost 7 bases and 0 bases respectively, with 15 bases between them. CDR1 is MNHNS, CDR2 SASEGT, per germline. The CDR3 totals 15 residues. The CDR3 region is CASIGSWSMNTEAFF. The CDR3 bases are TGTGCCAGCATAGGGAGTTGGTCAATGAACACTGAAGCTTTCTTT.

This clone was recorded once. The rearrangement uses TRBV11-2 and TRBJ1-2; D is perhaps TRBD1 (5 bases). The germline CDR1 and CDR2 sequences are SGHAT and FQNNGV. This CDR3 has 15 residues. Between the trimmed V and J ends, which lost 5 bases and 2 bases, there was a span of 15 bases. The CDR3 loop reads CASSLTTGGNYGYTF. The CDR3 nucleotides read TGTGCCAGCAGCCTAACCACAGGTGGCAACTATGGCTACACCTTC.

This clone has more than one count but fewer than ten. The rearrangement joins TRBV5-1 to TRBJ2-7, with a possible D match to TRBD1 (6 bases). This CDR3 is 17 amino acids long. Trimming pared 2 bases from V and 0 bases from J, leaving 18 bases between. The germline V gene encodes CDR1 SGHRS and CDR2 YFSETQ. CDR3 bases: TGCGCCAGCAGCTTCACAGGGCCCGCAGGGAGCTCCTACGAGCAGTACTTC. Its protein is CASSFTGPAGSSYEQYF.

The V and J genes are TRBV11-2 and TRBJ1-3, with 7 bases fitting TRBD1. The CDR3 extends over 17 amino acids. The germline gives CDR1 SGHAT, CDR2 FQNNGV. V lost 5 bases and J lost 3; bases outside the gene matches: 13. CDR3 nucleotides: TGTGCCAGCAGCATGATCACCGGGGCAGGGGGTGGAAACACCATATATTTT. Protein: CASSMITGAGGGNTIYF.

The rearrangement uses TRBV7-6 and TRBJ1-3; no clear D gene. Germline CDR1 is SGHVS and CDR2 is FNYEAQ. CDR3 length: 14 residues. Deletions cut 9 bases from V and 0 bases from J, with 12 bases between. The CDR3 sequence: CASAQAVSGNTIYF. The CDR3 bases are TGTGCCAGTGCGCAGGCTGTCTCTGGAAACACCATATATTTT.

The chain carries TRBV6-1 and TRBJ2-1, with 9 positions matching TRBD1. The ends lost 5 bases at V and 6 bases at J; junction bases unmatched: 8. The CDR3 length is 15 residues. CDR1 is MNHNS, CDR2 SASEGT, per germline. The CDR3 here is CASSQTGGLANEQFF. CDR3 nucleotide sequence: TGTGCCAGCAGTCAAACAGGGGGCTTGGCCAATGAGCAGTTCTTC.

The chain couples TRBV2 to TRBJ2-5; D is possibly TRBD2 (6 bases). Germline V gene data show CDR1 as SNHLY and CDR2 as FYNNEI. V shed 1 base and J shed 5 bases, with 17 bases lying between them. The CDR3 extends over 16 amino acids. CDR3 loop: CASSEEEGITRETQYF. In nucleotides, the CDR3 is TGTGCCAGCAGTGAAGAGGAGGGCATCACACGGGAGACCCAGTACTTC.

This clone was seen once. The genes are TRBV11-3 and TRBJ2-7, with 10 bases identical to TRBD2. The V gene end was trimmed by 1 base and the J gene end by 4 bases; junction bases not matched to a gene: 4. The CDR3 is made up of 15 amino acids. In germline, CDR1 is SGHNT, CDR2 YENEEA. The CDR3 loop is CASSLGPSGGYEQYF. The CDR3, as DNA: TGTGCCAGCAGCTTAGGCCCTAGCGGGGGATACGAGCAGTACTTC.

This clone was seen more than once but under ten times. The rearrangement uses TRBV6-4 and TRBJ2-1; weak D call: TRBD2 (6 bases). The CDR3 runs 11 residues. CDR1 MRHNA and CDR2 SNTAGT come from the germline V gene. The CDR3 nucleotides read TGTGATAGCGGTTCCTACAATGAGCAGTTCTTC. Amino acid sequence: CDSGSYNEQFF.

The V and J genes are TRBV28 and TRBJ2-7, with 7 bases matching TRBD1. The V gene's germline CDR1 is MDHEN and CDR2 SYDVKM. The CDR3 runs 13 residues. Unmatched junction bases numbered 9, after V lost 7 bases and J lost 6 bases. The CDR3 loop reads CASIGGINSEQYF. The CDR3 bases are TGTGCCAGCATAGGGGGCATAAATTCCGAGCAGTACTTC.

The chain links TRBV9 to TRBJ1-6; 7 nucleotides align to TRBD1. Germline loops: CDR1 SGDLS, CDR2 YYNGEE. The CDR3 consists of 17 residues. J lost 10 bases, V lost 3 bases, and 16 bases had no gene match. The CDR3 nucleotides read TGTGCCAGCAGCGCCACCCCGGGACAGAGCTATGGGTCACCCCTCCACTTT. Translating it yields CASSATPGQSYGSPLHF. The full variable domain, its missing parts supplied by reference TRBV9 and TRBJ1-6, is DSGVTQTPKHLITATGQRVTLRCSPRSGDLSVYWYQQSLDQGLQFLIQYYNGEERAKGNILERFSAQQFPDLHSELNLSSLELGDSALYFCASSATPGQSYGSPLHFGNGTRLTVT.

The CDR3 DNA sequence: TGTGCCAGCAGTTCAGGAGGGTTCACTGAAGCTTTCTTT. Its translation is CASSSGGFTEAFF. The chain recombines TRBV2 with TRBJ1-1; D remains unclear. The V end lost 5 bases, the J end lost 4 bases, and 11 bases lay between the germline ends. Per germline, CDR1 SNHLY and CDR2 FYNNEI. The CDR3 is made up of 13 amino acids.

The rearrangement uses TRBV10-3 and TRBJ1-2, with a weak D call TRBD1 (5 bases). The CDR3 spans 13 residues. CDR1 and CDR2 from the germline V gene are ENHRY and SYGVKD. Trimming left V 9 bases short and J 2 bases short, with 13 bases between. The CDR3 DNA reads as TGTGCCATTGCCCGACAGACAAACTATGGCTACACCTTC. It encodes CAIARQTNYGYTF.

This rearrangement joins TRBV7-2 to TRBJ1-3; 8 bases agree with TRBD1. Germline CDR1 reads SGHTA; CDR2 reads FQGNSA. The CDR3 covers 15 residues. Germline trimming cut 5 bases from V and 4 bases from J; bases unmatched to any gene: 7. The CDR3 reads CASSPRTGLGNTIYF. CDR3 sequence (DNA): TGTGCCAGCAGCCCCCGGACAGGGTTAGGAAACACCATATATTTT.

V gene TRBV14 combines with J gene TRBJ1-2, with D uncertain. V lost 5 bases and J lost 8, with 15 bases in between. The CDR3 extends over 13 amino acids. Germline V gene data show CDR1 as SGHDN and CDR2 as FVKESK. CDR3 protein: CASSSTRWAGYTF. The CDR3 bases are TGTGCCAGCAGCTCCACTCGATGGGCAGGCTACACCTTC.

V and J are TRBV9 and TRBJ2-2, with D perhaps TRBD1 (6 bases). V dropped 4 bases and J dropped 1 base, with 11 bases sitting between them. Germline CDR1 SGDLS, CDR2 YYNGEE. The CDR3 spans 15 residues. This chain's CDR3 is CASSSPQGNTGELFF. The CDR3 nucleotides are TGTGCCAGCAGCTCCCCACAGGGGAACACCGGGGAGCTGTTTTTT.

V is TRBV7-9 and J is TRBJ2-3; 9 bases are a match to TRBD1. J lost 11 bases, V lost 4 bases, and 13 bases had no gene match. There are 15 residues in the CDR3. Per germline, CDR1 SEHNR and CDR2 FQNEAQ (reference sequence). As DNA, the CDR3 is TGTGCCAGCAGCTCGGACAGGGGCAGCCCCGTACGGCAGTATTTT. It encodes CASSSDRGSPVRQYF. Full variable domain (outside the CDR3, taken from reference TRBV7-9 and TRBJ2-3): DTGVSQNPRHKITKRGQNVTFRCDPISEHNRLYWYRQTLGQGPEFLTYFQNEAQLEKSRLLSDRFSAERPKGSFSTLEIQRTEQGDSAMYLCASSSDRGSPVRQYFGPGTRLTVL.

CDR3 DNA sequence: TGTGCCAGCAGCGCCTCCTCTAGCGCCCCATCCTACGAGCAGTACTTC. The encoded protein is CASSASSSAPSYEQYF. The chain carries TRBV9 and TRBJ2-7; D perhaps matches TRBD2 (6 bases). V lost 3 bases to trimming and J lost 1 base, with 17 bases between them. Germline-derived CDR1 and CDR2 are SGDLS and YYNGEE. There are 16 residues in the CDR3.

This rearrangement joins TRBV27 to TRBJ2-7, with 9 bases identical to TRBD1. Germline V gene sequence: CDR1 MNHEY, CDR2 SMNVEV (reference sequence). V lost 4 bases and J lost 0; bases outside the gene matches: 4. The CDR3 spans 15 residues. CDR3 coding DNA: TGTGCCAGCAGTTGGGGACAGGGTCTCTCCTACGAGCAGTACTTC. Amino acids: CASSWGQGLSYEQYF.

This clone has a handful of counts. V and J are TRBV14 and TRBJ1-2; no clear D. V was cut by 4 bases and J by 5 bases, with 11 bases left in between. The CDR3 sequence is 13 residues long. The germline CDR1 and CDR2 sequences are SGHDN and FVKESK. The CDR3 bases are TGTGCCAGCAGCCTACGCCCCAGTTATGGCTACACCTTC. It yields the protein CASSLRPSYGYTF.

This clone turned up a few times. The chain uses TRBV11-2 and TRBJ2-5; 11 bases agree with TRBD2. The CDR3 is 20 residues long. The V gene end was trimmed by 0 bases and the J gene end by 2 bases; junction bases not matched to a gene: 14. Germline V CDR1 and CDR2: SGHAT, FQNNGV. The chain's CDR3 is CASSLDSRTSGRSLQETQYF. CDR3 DNA: TGTGCCAGCAGCTTAGATTCGAGGACTAGCGGGCGATCCCTTCAAGAGACCCAGTACTTC.

The chain employs TRBV20-1 and TRBJ2-3; D is undetermined. The V and J ends lost 3 bases and 2 bases respectively, with 3 bases between them. The CDR3 is 11 residues long. Germline V gene sequence: CDR1 DFQATT, CDR2 SNEGSKA (reference sequence). The CDR3 sequence: CSASLTDTQYF. CDR3 DNA sequence: TGCAGTGCTAGTCTCACAGATACGCAGTATTTT.

This clone was counted a single time. The chain joins TRBV9 to TRBJ2-5; tentatively, D is TRBD1 (5 bases). The closer fit of TRBJ2-7 to the DNA end suggests the J call may be wrong. Germline CDR1 and CDR2: SGDLS and YYNGEE. CDR3 size: 15 residues. The CDR3: CASSKGGQGIYEQYF. The CDR3 nucleotides read TGTGCCAGCAGCAAGGGTGGGCAGGGAATCTACGAGCAGTACTTC.

The CDR3 spells CASRPDGDEKLFF. Here the CDR3 DNA reads TGTGCCAGCAGACCCGACGGGGATGAAAAACTGTTTTTT. V gene TRBV6-8 combines with J gene TRBJ1-4; D is undetermined. CDR1 MNHGY and CDR2 SAAAGT come from the germline V gene. V gave up 6 bases and J gave up 6 bases, with 11 bases separating them. The CDR3 has 13 residues.